The clone carrying this TCR beta chain was detected once. This entry is derived from a study of cytomegalovirus exposure and HLA in healthy donors. 13 Jbeta primers and 60 Vbeta primers were used for the PCR. Clones were read by immunoSEQ multiplex PCR, and TCRdb kept only the in-frame ones, dropping some. This repertoire shows more than 150,000 clones, about four fifths found once; its top ten account for roughly 1.5%. Germline V CDR1 and CDR2: LNHNV, YYDKDF (reference sequence). There are 12 residues in the CDR3. Trimming removed 6 bases at V and 4 bases at J, with 7 bases between. Material: PBMCs. The sequence came from a man aged 45-65 years in good health and CMV-seronegative. The V and J genes are TRBV15 and TRBJ1-3; D ambiguous. DNA for the CDR3: TGTGCCACCAGTCCGAGGGGAAACACCATATATTTT. Residues: CATSPRGNTIYF.